A single sample is the source of the 23 T cell receptor beta chains below, sequenced in a study of immune evolution from preneoplasia to lung adenocarcinoma. Sequencing was performed with immunoSEQ multiplex PCR; in TCRdb, only in-frame clones are kept and a portion is missing. Of some 5,000 clones detected, around 74% appear once; the ten largest clones hold 8.5% to 10%. The sequenced material came from FFPE minimally invasive lung adenocarcinoma tissue. The origin of the receptors is a person aged 60 to 85 with lung adenocarcinoma.

This sequence joins TRBV20-1 and TRBJ2-5; D is undetermined. The DNA end lines up better with TRBJ2-7; the J call may be wrong. This CDR3 has 11 residues. Germline CDR1 DFQATT, CDR2 SNEGSKA (reference sequence). As DNA, the CDR3 is TGCAGTGCAACGGACCCGGACGAGCAGTACTTC. As protein: CSATDPDEQYF.

The chain couples TRBV2 to TRBJ2-7, with D uncertain. Germline V gives CDR1 SNHLY, CDR2 FYNNEI. This CDR3 has 14 residues. Trimming took off 1 base at V and 1 base at J, with 8 bases between the two ends. The CDR3: CASSEDVRSYEQYF. In nucleotides, the CDR3 is TGTGCCAGCAGTGAAGACGTCCGGTCCTACGAGCAGTACTTC.

V usage is TRBV14 and J usage is TRBJ2-3; 11 bases fit TRBD2. From germline, CDR1 is SGHDN and CDR2 FVKESK. CDR3 length: 17 amino acids. Unmatched junction bases numbered 8, after V lost 1 base and J lost 5 bases. CDR3 sequence reads: CASSQVGGLAGGDTQYF. The CDR3, as DNA: TGTGCCAGCAGCCAAGTTGGAGGGCTAGCGGGAGGAGATACGCAGTATTTT.

This clone has a single count. The gene calls are TRBV18 and TRBJ2-2, with unresolved D. CDR3 length equals 17 residues. The V and J ends lost 3 bases and 0 bases respectively, with 14 bases between them. From germline, CDR1 is KGHSH and CDR2 LQKENI. For the CDR3, the DNA is TGTGCCAGCTCACCCCTTCCTCCGCCGGCGAACACCGGGGAGCTGTTTTTT. Translating gives CASSPLPPPANTGELFF.

This chain links TRBV6-5 with TRBJ1-2; no clear D gene. This CDR3 region has 13 residues. Trimming removed 4 bases at V and 8 bases at J, with 14 bases between. The germline gives CDR1 MNHEY, CDR2 SVGAGI. The chain's CDR3 is CASSSSGGRGYTF. The CDR3 DNA reads as TGTGCCAGCAGTTCCTCCGGCGGGCGCGGCTACACCTTC.

CDR3 nucleotide sequence: TGTGCCAGCAGCTTACCTACAGGGGGCAAAACTGAAGCTTTCTTT. Protein: CASSLPTGGKTEAFF. The V gene is TRBV7-9, the J gene TRBJ1-1; 9 positions match TRBD1. The CDR3 length is 15 residues. V dropped 2 bases and J dropped 5; count of bases not matched to a gene: 6. Per the germline V gene, CDR1 is SEHNR and CDR2 is FQNEAQ (reference sequence).

The genes are TRBV7-8 and TRBJ1-5; maybe TRBD1 (6 bases). The CDR3 is made up of 15 amino acids. Germline V lookup: CDR1 SGHVS, CDR2 FQNEAQ. Deletions cut 1 base from V and 3 bases from J, with 10 bases between. The CDR3 sequence is CASSLEGQYNQPQHF. The CDR3 bases are TGTGCCAGCAGCTTAGAAGGACAGTACAATCAGCCCCAGCATTTT.

The rearrangement links TRBV30 to TRBJ1-1, with D hard to call. Germline CDR1 is GTSNPN and CDR2 is SVGIG (reference sequence). This CDR3 has 15 residues. V was cut by 1 base and J by 0 bases, with 12 bases left in between. In nucleotides, the CDR3 is TGTGCCTGGAGTGCCACCGGAAGAGTGAACACTGAAGCTTTCTTT. This encodes CAWSATGRVNTEAFF.

The gene calls are TRBV4-3 and TRBJ1-4, with D unclear. CDR3 length: 14 amino acids. The germline gives CDR1 LGHNA, CDR2 YSLEER. The germline V and J ends were trimmed by 5 bases and 6 bases, with 13 bases remaining between them. In DNA form, the CDR3 reads TGCGCCAGCAGCTTCCGGTTATGGGATGAAAAACTGTTTTTT. This sequence encodes CASSFRLWDEKLFF.

This clone was counted a single time. The genes are TRBV13 and TRBJ1-1; D not resolved. CDR3 size: 12 residues. Trimming removed 1 base at V and 0 bases at J, with 0 bases between. Per germline, CDR1 PRHDT and CDR2 FYEKMQ (reference sequence). The CDR3 sequence is CASSLVNTEAFF. CDR3 sequence (DNA): TGTGCCAGCAGCTTAGTGAACACTGAAGCTTTCTTT. The full variable domain, its missing parts supplied by reference TRBV13 and TRBJ1-1, is AAGVIQSPRHLIKEKRETATLKCYPIPRHDTVYWYQQGPGQDPQFLISFYEKMQSDKGSIPDRFSAQQFSDYHSELNMSSLELGDSALYFCASSLVNTEAFFGQGTRLTVV.

This clone was seen a single time. This rearrangement joins TRBV11-2 to TRBJ1-1, with D possibly TRBD1 on 6 matching bases. The CDR3 runs 14 residues. Trimming cost V 0 bases and J 6 bases, with 11 bases left between them. Germline CDR1 and CDR2: SGHAT and FQNNGV. The CDR3: CASSLDRDTPEAFF. The CDR3 nucleotides read TGTGCCAGCAGCTTAGACCGGGACACCCCTGAAGCTTTCTTT.

The chain couples TRBV7-3 to TRBJ1-1, with 9 bases identical to TRBD1. CDR1 and CDR2 from the germline V gene are SGHTA and FQGTGA. The J segment lost 8 bases and the V segment lost 4 bases, leaving 8 bases of the junction unmatched. The CDR3 consists of 14 residues. CDR3: CASSSGTGREEAFF. In DNA form, the CDR3 reads TGTGCCAGCAGCTCAGGGACAGGGAGGGAAGAAGCTTTCTTT.

J is TRBJ2-5 and V is TRBV6-6; D call uncertain. This CDR3 has 14 residues. Germline CDR1 reads MNHNY; CDR2 reads SVGAGI (reference sequence). The germline V and J ends were trimmed by 7 bases and 0 bases, with 12 bases remaining between them. CDR3 protein: CASTGNYHQETQYF. CDR3 bases: TGTGCCAGCACCGGAAACTATCACCAAGAGACCCAGTACTTC.

The rearrangement joins TRBV4-1 to TRBJ2-5; possibly TRBD1 for D (6 bases). Germline assignment: CDR1 MGHRA and CDR2 YSYEKL. The CDR3 sequence is 15 residues long. Trimming left V 5 bases short and J 5 bases short, with 18 bases between. The DNA for the CDR3 is TGCGCCAGCAGCAGCGACTGGGGGACAACGGAGACCCAGTACTTC. Its translation: CASSSDWGTTETQYF.

This chain connects TRBV6-1 to TRBJ2-1; 14 bases match TRBD2. V gave up 2 bases and J gave up 4 bases; unmatched junction bases: 10. The germline V gene encodes CDR1 MNHNS and CDR2 SASEGT. The length of the CDR3 is 19 residues. CDR3 region: CASSEPHKGLAGDYNEQFF. The DNA of the CDR3 is TGTGCCAGCAGTGAACCCCACAAGGGACTAGCGGGAGATTACAATGAGCAGTTCTTC.

The rearrangement uses TRBV28 and TRBJ1-1; D gene unclear. This CDR3 is 15 amino acids long. V was pared by 7 bases and J by 0 bases, with 15 bases between. Looked up from germline, CDR1 is MDHEN and CDR2 is SYDVKM. CDR3 DNA: TGTGCCAGCAACGGCAGGATACCCATGAACACTGAAGCTTTCTTT. This gives the protein CASNGRIPMNTEAFF.

This clone was counted between two and nine times. The chain uses TRBV5-1 and TRBJ1-1, with D uncertain. The CDR3 runs 13 residues. Trimming left V 0 bases short and J 5 bases short, with 8 bases between. CDR1 is SGHRS, CDR2 YFSETQ, per germline. This CDR3 reads CASSLGSSTEAFF. As DNA, the CDR3 is TGCGCCAGCAGCTTGGGATCTAGTACTGAAGCTTTCTTT. Combining the CDR3 with reference TRBV5-1 and TRBJ1-1 gives the whole variable domain KAGVTQTPRYLIKTRGQQVTLSCSPISGHRSVSWYQQTPGQGLQFLFEYFSETQRNKGNFPGRFSGRQFSNSRSEMNVSTLELGDSALYLCASSLGSSTEAFFGQGTRLTVV.

This clone was recorded only once. The V call is TRBV2, the J call TRBJ1-5, with a weak D call TRBD1 (5 bases). Trimming left V 6 bases short and J 0 bases short, with 12 bases between. The CDR3 runs to 15 residues. Germline CDR1 SNHLY, CDR2 FYNNEI. CDR3 nucleotides: TGTGCCAGCAGGGACGGGGCACTTAGCAATCAGCCCCAGCATTTT. It encodes CASRDGALSNQPQHF.

The chain carries TRBV7-9 and TRBJ2-7, with unresolved D. Looked up from germline, CDR1 is SEHNR and CDR2 is FQNEAQ (reference sequence). The CDR3 covers 13 residues. The ends were cut back, 5 bases at V and 0 bases at J, with 8 bases in the middle. CDR3 sequence (DNA): TGTGCCAGCAGCAGAGACGCCTCCTACGAGCAGTACTTC. The encoded protein is CASSRDASYEQYF.

This clone was detected once. The V and J genes are TRBV7-2 and TRBJ2-2, with 15 bases aligning to TRBD2. The junction had 10 bases not matched to a gene; V was cut back by 3 bases and J by 5 bases. The V gene's germline CDR1 is SGHTA and CDR2 FQGNSA. This CDR3 has 19 amino acids. The CDR3 DNA reads as TGTGCCAGCAGCTTGAGACAGGGGACTAGCGGGAGGCTGACCGGGGAGCTGTTTTTT. This encodes CASSLRQGTSGRLTGELFF.

V is TRBV4-3 and J is TRBJ2-1; a possible D gene is TRBD2 (7 bases). The germline V gene has CDR1 LGHNA and CDR2 YSLEER. This CDR3 region has 14 residues. V was trimmed by 1 base and J by 10 bases, leaving 14 bases between them. The CDR3 protein is CASSQGGGPLEQFF. CDR3 nucleotides: TGCGCCAGCAGCCAAGGGGGGGGCCCCCTGGAGCAGTTCTTC.

J is TRBJ2-5 and V is TRBV30; possibly TRBD2 for D (5 bases). Germline-derived CDR1 and CDR2 are GTSNPN and SVGIG (reference sequence). CDR3 length equals 13 residues. V shed 2 bases and J shed 0 bases, with 7 bases lying between them. CDR3 coding DNA: TGTGCCTGGAGTAGGAGGAACCAAGAGACCCAGTACTTC. Residues: CAWSRRNQETQYF. The whole variable domain, remainder taken from reference TRBV30 and TRBJ2-5, is SQTIHQWPATLVQPVGSPLSLECTVEGTSNPNLYWYRQAAGRGLQLLFYSVGIGQISSEVPQNLSASRPQDRQFILSSKKLLLSDSGFYLCAWSRRNQETQYFGPGTRLLVL.

The chain is built from TRBV2 and TRBJ2-5; the match to TRBD2 covers 7 bases. V shed 1 base, J shed 1 base, and the junction held 3 bases outside the gene matches. CDR1 is SNHLY and CDR2 is FYNNEI in the germline V gene. The CDR3 has 15 residues. CDR3 in amino acids: CASSEDGTTQETQYF. The CDR3 DNA reads as TGTGCCAGCAGTGAAGATGGGACTACCCAAGAGACCCAGTACTTC. Looking up the rest from reference TRBV2 and TRBJ2-5 gives the full variable domain: EPEVTQTPSHQVTQMGQEVILRCVPISNHLYFYWYRQILGQKVEFLVSFYNNEISEKSEIFDDQFSVERPDGSNFTLKIRSTKLEDSAMYFCASSEDGTTQETQYFGPGTRLLVL.